These 2 T cell receptor beta chains were all obtained from the same sample, sequenced in a study of monozygotic twins with inflammatory bowel disease. Following a re-call of the 5' RACE reads, TCRdb has one entry per CDR3 protein and lacks DNA. The sample totals some 160,000 distinct CDR3 sequences. Material: blood. All receptors come from a human donor with ulcerative colitis or Crohn's disease, or a healthy co-twin of an affected twin (not recorded which).

The chain has TRBV10-3 and TRBJ2-7; TCRdb selects TRBD1, and the lack of DNA leaves this call unchecked. The germline V gene has CDR1 ENHRY and CDR2 SYGVKD. The CDR3 is 15 amino acids. The chain's CDR3 is CAISDPLRGNYEQYF.

V usage is TRBV10-2 and J usage is TRBJ2-3; TCRdb gives TRBD2 as the D gene, but with no DNA this cannot be confirmed. The CDR3 has 13 residues. Germline lookup yields CDR1 WSHSY and CDR2 SAAADI. The CDR3 reads CATTKGRMDTQYF.